The 5 T cell receptor beta chains reported below all come from one sample, sequenced in a study of cytomegalovirus exposure and HLA in healthy donors. The PCR was carried out with 60 Vbeta primers and 13 Jbeta primers. Some clones are missing from TCRdb's copy, which holds only in-frame ones; the method was immunoSEQ multiplex PCR. The sample has under 150,000 clones, over 70% seen once. Sequenced sample: PBMCs. The receptor set was obtained from a male donor in good health and CMV-seronegative.

The chain uses TRBV15 and TRBJ1-3, with D possibly matching TRBD1 (5 bases). Trimming pared 1 base from V and 5 bases from J, leaving 12 bases between. This CDR3 comprises 15 residues. Germline V lookup: CDR1 LNHNV, CDR2 YYDKDF (reference sequence). The CDR3, as DNA: TGTGCCACCAGCAGAGTCACGGGGGGTCGAAACACCATATATTTT. Protein sequence: CATSRVTGGRNTIYF.

The chain employs TRBV27 and TRBJ2-1; perhaps TRBD2 as D (6 bases). The germline gives CDR1 MNHEY, CDR2 SMNVEV (reference sequence). The CDR3 covers 17 residues. V was cut by 4 bases and J by 4 bases, with 20 bases left in between. The CDR3 spells CASSSREPGKIYNEQFF. In DNA, the CDR3 is TGTGCCAGCAGTTCCCGGGAGCCAGGGAAAATATACAATGAGCAGTTCTTC.

The genes are TRBV6-5 and TRBJ1-3; the match to TRBD1 covers 7 bases. The CDR3 runs 15 residues. The germline gives CDR1 MNHEY, CDR2 SVGAGI. V dropped 5 bases and J dropped 3; count of bases not matched to a gene: 7. CDR3 nucleotide sequence: TGTGCCAGCAGTCGGAACAGGGGAAATGGAAACACCATATATTTT. It yields the protein CASSRNRGNGNTIYF.

This chain joins TRBV7-2 and TRBJ2-3, with TRBD2 identical over 7 bases. The CDR3 is 15 amino acids. The germline gives CDR1 SGHTA, CDR2 FQGNSA. V dropped 4 bases and J dropped 1; count of bases not matched to a gene: 5. The CDR3 region has the DNA TGTACCAGCAGCTCTAAGCGGGACGGCACAGATACGCAGTATTTT. Translating it yields CTSSSKRDGTDTQYF.

V is TRBV6-6 and J is TRBJ2-1, with D perhaps matching TRBD2 (6 bases). CDR1 and CDR2 (germline): MNHNY, SVGAGI (reference sequence). This CDR3 spans 15 amino acids. V dropped 5 bases and J dropped 4 bases, with 15 bases sitting between them. For the CDR3, the DNA is TGTGCCAGCAGTCCCCCTCTGACTAGTTACAATGAGCAGTTCTTC. It codes for CASSPPLTSYNEQFF.